What follows are 28 T cell receptor beta chains derived from one specimen sequenced in a study of a mutant IDH1 vaccine in newly diagnosed glioma. Time point denoted: baseline, week 1 (first vaccination visit). Treatment noted: pre-vaccination baseline after standard-of-care therapy. Assay used: immunoSEQ multiplex PCR; TCRdb lists only in-frame clones, some missing. Of around 82,000 clones in the sample, roughly 87% were seen once. The input for sequencing was PBMCs, taken from a glioma patient treated with radiotherapy, temozolomide or both. The receptors originated from a middle-aged man with glioma. Some clones in this sample may be carry-over from other donors' samples.

The chain combines TRBV18 with TRBJ2-4; the D is unclear. The V end was cut by 3 bases, the J end by 3 bases, with 9 bases between. This CDR3 region has 14 residues. Germline assignment: CDR1 KGHSH and CDR2 LQKENI. CDR3 DNA sequence: TGTGCCAGCTCACCGGACCGAAACAAAAACATTCAGTACTTC. Translation: CASSPDRNKNIQYF. Using reference TRBV18 and TRBJ2-4 for the parts outside the CDR3, the full variable domain is NAGVMQNPRHLVRRRGQEARLRCSPMKGHSHVYWYRQLPEEGLKFMVYLQKENIIDESGMPKERFSAEFPKEGPSILRIQQVVRGDSAAYFCASSPDRNKNIQYFGAGTRLSVL.

This sequence joins TRBV2 and TRBJ1-1, with D possibly being TRBD1 (5 bases). V shed 0 bases and J shed 1 base, with 9 bases lying between them. The CDR3 totals 15 residues. Germline-derived CDR1 and CDR2 are SNHLY and FYNNEI. This CDR3 reads CASSEARGTNTEAFF. The CDR3 coding sequence is TGTGCCAGCAGTGAAGCTAGAGGGACGAACACTGAAGCTTTCTTT.

The V gene is TRBV6-5, the J gene TRBJ1-1, with 7 bases identical to TRBD1. CDR1 MNHEY and CDR2 SVGAGI come from the germline V gene. The CDR3 runs 16 residues. The V gene end was trimmed by 2 bases and the J gene end by 0 bases; junction bases not matched to a gene: 6. The CDR3 loop reads CASSYQGVAMNTEAFF. CDR3 nucleotides: TGTGCCAGCAGTTACCAGGGGGTTGCGATGAACACTGAAGCTTTCTTT.

The J gene is TRBJ2-7, the V gene TRBV30; 14 bases agree with TRBD2. The junction had 13 bases not matched to a gene; V was cut back by 2 bases and J by 4 bases. This CDR3 is 18 amino acids long. Germline-derived CDR1 and CDR2 are GTSNPN and SVGIG (reference sequence). This chain's CDR3 is CAWSTPTSGGAGSYEQYF. Written as DNA, the CDR3 is TGTGCCTGGAGTACTCCGACTAGCGGGGGGGCCGGGTCTTACGAGCAGTACTTC.

The V gene is TRBV7-2, the J gene TRBJ2-5; no clear D gene. The CDR3 sequence is 14 residues long. Germline V CDR1 and CDR2: SGHTA, FQGNSA. Trimming took 4 bases from V and 9 from J, leaving 18 bases between them. In DNA, the CDR3 is TGTGCCAGCAGCTACGCCCGTGATTATGGGGCCCAGTACTTC. This encodes CASSYARDYGAQYF.

This clone was seen only once. V gene TRBV6-5 combines with J gene TRBJ1-2; D is ambiguous. This CDR3 has 14 amino acids. V lost 6 bases and J lost 4, with 15 bases in between. Germline V gene lookup returns CDR1 MNHEY and CDR2 SVGAGI. CDR3 loop: CASSDAGKGYGYTF. The CDR3 DNA reads TGTGCCAGCAGCGACGCAGGAAAGGGCTATGGCTACACCTTC.

The genes are TRBV2 and TRBJ1-2; D unclear. The CDR3 sequence is 13 residues long. CDR1 is SNHLY, CDR2 FYNNEI, per germline. The V and J ends lost 3 bases and 4 bases respectively, with 9 bases between them. In nucleotides, the CDR3 is TGTGCCAGCAGTGATTTATCAATCTATGGCTACACCTTC. Translated: CASSDLSIYGYTF.

V and J are TRBV5-1 and TRBJ2-5; D unresolved. V was clipped by 2 bases and J by 4 bases, with 6 bases between them. Germline lookup yields CDR1 SGHRS and CDR2 YFSETQ. The CDR3 is 12 residues long. This CDR3 reads CASSFVGETQYF. In DNA form, the CDR3 reads TGCGCCAGCAGCTTTGTAGGAGAGACCCAGTACTTC.

V is TRBV5-1 and J is TRBJ2-3; D is uncertain. Germline assignment: CDR1 SGHRS and CDR2 YFSETQ. This CDR3 spans 15 amino acids. Trimming pared 4 bases from V and 2 bases from J, leaving 14 bases between. CDR3: CASSQTRPDTDTQYF. The DNA for the CDR3 is TGCGCCAGCAGCCAAACCCGCCCGGACACAGATACGCAGTATTTT.

V and J are TRBV2 and TRBJ1-6; 8 bases map to TRBD1. CDR1 SNHLY and CDR2 FYNNEI come from the germline V gene. Unmatched junction bases numbered 5, after V lost 10 bases and J lost 6 bases. This CDR3 is built from 13 residues. DNA for the CDR3: TGTGCCACCAAGGACAGGGCTAATTCACCCCTCCACTTT. Translation gives CATKDRANSPLHF. Looking up the rest from reference TRBV2 and TRBJ1-6 gives the full variable domain: EPEVTQTPSHQVTQMGQEVILRCVPISNHLYFYWYRQILGQKVEFLVSFYNNEISEKSEIFDDQFSVERPDGSNFTLKIRSTKLEDSAMYFCATKDRANSPLHFGNGTRLTVT.

Only one count was recorded for this clone. This chain joins TRBV5-1 and TRBJ2-3; 11 bases match TRBD2. The CDR3 is made up of 16 amino acids. Per germline, CDR1 SGHRS and CDR2 YFSETQ. V gave up 2 bases and J gave up 4 bases; unmatched junction bases: 6. CDR3 sequence: CASSFPRLAGSDTQYF. The CDR3 DNA reads TGCGCCAGCAGCTTCCCCCGACTAGCGGGGTCAGATACGCAGTATTTT.

The V call is TRBV30, the J call TRBJ2-3; 7 bases align to TRBD2. Unmatched junction bases numbered 7, after V lost 0 bases and J lost 1 base. Per the germline V gene, CDR1 is GTSNPN and CDR2 is SVGIG (reference sequence). This CDR3 has 16 residues. CDR3 sequence reads: CAWSVLSGDGTDTQYF. CDR3 nucleotides: TGTGCCTGGAGTGTATTAAGCGGGGACGGCACAGATACGCAGTATTTT.

The chain employs TRBV4-2 and TRBJ2-1; 9 nucleotides match TRBD2. This CDR3 region has 16 residues. CDR1 and CDR2 (germline): LGHNA, YNFKEQ. Trimming cost V 2 bases and J 2 bases; bases outside gene matches: 4. The CDR3 protein is CASSQPTSGTYNEQFF. The CDR3, as DNA: TGTGCCAGCAGCCAACCGACTAGCGGTACCTACAATGAGCAGTTCTTC.

Written as DNA, the CDR3 is TGCGCCAGCAGCTTGGCTGGGGGGTTGGCCTACGAGCAGTACTTC. Encoded protein: CASSLAGGLAYEQYF. The chain recombines TRBV5-1 with TRBJ2-7, with a possible D match to TRBD2 (6 bases). The CDR3 spans 15 residues. Trimming cost V 0 bases and J 2 bases, with 12 bases left between them. CDR1 and CDR2 (germline): SGHRS, YFSETQ.

This clone was seen only a few times. This chain connects TRBV4-1 to TRBJ1-2; 7 nucleotides match TRBD1. The CDR3 sequence is 15 residues long. Germline-derived CDR1 and CDR2 are MGHRA and YSYEKL. Trimming removed 2 bases from V and 3 bases from J; junction bases left unmatched: 6. The CDR3 spells CASSQKTGDYYGYTF. The CDR3 DNA follows: TGCGCCAGCAGCCAAAAAACAGGGGATTACTATGGCTACACCTTC.

The V gene is TRBV7-8, the J gene TRBJ2-1, with D perhaps TRBD1 (5 bases). CDR1 and CDR2 (germline): SGHVS, FQNEAQ. The CDR3 has 13 residues. V lost 3 bases, J lost 4 bases, and 7 bases lay in between. CDR3 in amino acids: CASSFQGYNEQFF. The CDR3 DNA follows: TGTGCCAGCAGCTTCCAGGGTTACAATGAGCAGTTCTTC.

The chain couples TRBV4-1 to TRBJ2-2; TRBD2 might be the D (6 bases). Germline V gene data show CDR1 as MGHRA and CDR2 as YSYEKL. V shed 1 base and J shed 2 bases, with 17 bases lying between them. The CDR3 totals 18 residues. The chain's CDR3 is CASSQALLGLINTGELFF. DNA of the CDR3: TGCGCCAGCAGCCAAGCCTTGCTGGGACTCATAAACACCGGGGAGCTGTTTTTT.

The chain combines TRBV30 with TRBJ1-2; maybe TRBD1 (5 bases). Germline V gene data show CDR1 as GTSNPN and CDR2 as SVGIG (reference sequence). The length of the CDR3 is 16 residues. Deletions cut 5 bases from V and 0 bases from J, with 19 bases between. The CDR3 region is CAWRKIDSAANYGYTF. The CDR3 DNA reads as TGTGCCTGGCGGAAAATAGACAGCGCTGCTAACTATGGCTACACCTTC.

The J gene is TRBJ1-5, the V gene TRBV19; no clear D gene. Germline V gene data show CDR1 as LNHDA and CDR2 as SQIVND (reference sequence). This CDR3 comprises 16 residues. The V gene lost 3 bases and the J gene lost 1 base, with 13 bases spanning the gap. This CDR3 reads CASSMDAPPSNQPQHF. The DNA of the CDR3 is TGTGCCAGTAGTATGGACGCACCGCCAAGCAATCAGCCCCAGCATTTT.

The gene calls are TRBV5-1 and TRBJ2-7, with 7 bases lining up with TRBD1. The CDR3 has 15 amino acids. Unmatched junction bases numbered 7, after V lost 4 bases and J lost 0 bases. CDR1 is SGHRS, CDR2 YFSETQ, per germline. DNA of the CDR3: TGCGCCAGCAGCCACCGGGACAGTGCCTCCTACGAGCAGTACTTC. Its protein is CASSHRDSASYEQYF.

J is TRBJ1-1 and V is TRBV30; no definite D call. Germline CDR1 and CDR2: GTSNPN and SVGIG (reference sequence). V lost 5 bases and J lost 2, with 18 bases in between. This CDR3 has 15 amino acids. Here the CDR3 DNA reads TGTGCCTGGGATCGAAGGTACGAGGGTAACACTGAAGCTTTCTTT. It translates to CAWDRRYEGNTEAFF.

CDR3 amino acids: CAWKRGAKEQFF. Here the CDR3 DNA reads TGTGCCTGGAAAAGGGGGGCGAAAGAGCAGTTCTTC. The chain employs TRBV30 and TRBJ2-1, with D possibly called TRBD1 or TRBD2 (6 bases each). CDR1 is GTSNPN and CDR2 is SVGIG in the germline V gene (reference sequence). This CDR3 is built from 12 residues. V was shortened by 4 bases and J by 10 bases, with 14 bases between the two germline ends.

The V and J genes are TRBV29-1 and TRBJ1-2; TRBD1 might be the D (5 bases). Germline loops: CDR1 SQVTM, CDR2 ANQGSEA. The V and J ends lost 2 bases and 2 bases respectively, with 12 bases between them. There are 14 residues in the CDR3. The chain's CDR3 is CSVEPGPRNYGYTF. The CDR3, as DNA: TGCAGCGTTGAACCGGGACCGAGGAACTATGGCTACACCTTC.

The chain recombines TRBV5-1 with TRBJ2-5; 9 bases map to TRBD1. There are 15 residues in the CDR3. Germline V gene lookup returns CDR1 SGHRS and CDR2 YFSETQ. Germline trimming cut 0 bases from V and 4 bases from J; bases unmatched to any gene: 4. CDR3 sequence (DNA): TGCGCCAGCAGCTTGGAGGGACAGGGCGGAGAGACCCAGTACTTC. It encodes CASSLEGQGGETQYF.

The rearrangement links TRBV15 to TRBJ2-7; possible D gene TRBD1, 6 bases. Looked up from germline, CDR1 is LNHNV and CDR2 is YYDKDF (reference sequence). V was trimmed by 5 bases and J by 2 bases, leaving 13 bases between them. The CDR3 runs to 14 residues. CDR3 DNA sequence: TGTGCCACCAGCCGGAGCAGGGGAGCCTACGAGCAGTACTTC. This encodes CATSRSRGAYEQYF.

The chain has TRBV10-3 and TRBJ2-4; 8 bases are a match to TRBD2. The V gene's germline CDR1 is ENHRY and CDR2 SYGVKD. After removal of 0 bases from V and 5 bases from J, the junction contained 6 bases not matched to a gene. The length of the CDR3 is 16 residues. CDR3 sequence (DNA): TGTGCCATCAGTGAGTCATCGGGGGGGCGCGAAAACATTCAGTACTTC. Its protein product is CAISESSGGRENIQYF.

This chain joins TRBV6-5 and TRBJ1-1; D is possibly TRBD1 (6 bases). Germline V CDR1 and CDR2: MNHEY, SVGAGI. The CDR3 length is 14 residues. The DNA of the CDR3 is TGTGCGACCGCATCGTTGACAGGGAACACTGAAGCTTTCTTT. Its translation: CATASLTGNTEAFF.

This clone showed up just once. The V gene is TRBV4-1, the J gene TRBJ2-3; D is possibly TRBD1 (6 bases). The CDR3 is 13 residues long. The V and J ends lost 2 bases and 7 bases respectively, with 10 bases between them. The V gene's germline CDR1 is MGHRA and CDR2 YSYEKL. The CDR3 DNA reads TGCGCCAGCAGCCAACCGGACAGCCATACGCAGTATTTT. As protein: CASSQPDSHTQYF.